This TCR beta chain was profiled in a study of identical twins. The table lists this clonotype with a few counts. What it binds is unknown. Study-wide findings and caveats: Abundant beta clonotypes from cord blood had fewer insertions, unlike memory repertoires, which showed none. Without tracking the same donors, conclusions rested on cross-sectional statistical analysis. Invariant T cells like MAIT and iNKT could partly confound the zero-insertion analyses. Out-of-frame beta chain sequences displayed weaker excess sharing between twins.

TCRdb re-analysed the 5' RACE reads in MiXCR, keeping a single row per CDR3 protein. The sample records around 550,000 distinct CDR3 sequences, about 16% being singletons. The same specimen was also included in a second study, on yellow fever vaccine responses in identical twins.

Sequencing was carried out using CD4+ T cells sorted from blood. This sequence was found in a woman aged 18-29 years in good health.

The CDR3 DNA follows: TGTGCCAGCAGCTTAGGTAGAGGAGGCACAGATACGCAGTATTTT. Amino acid sequence: CASSLGRGGTDTQYF. V and J are TRBV11-2 and TRBJ2-3; D is ambiguous. Germline loops: CDR1 SGHAT, CDR2 FQNNGV. The CDR3 covers 15 residues. The V end was cut by 1 base, the J end by 1 base, with 9 bases between.